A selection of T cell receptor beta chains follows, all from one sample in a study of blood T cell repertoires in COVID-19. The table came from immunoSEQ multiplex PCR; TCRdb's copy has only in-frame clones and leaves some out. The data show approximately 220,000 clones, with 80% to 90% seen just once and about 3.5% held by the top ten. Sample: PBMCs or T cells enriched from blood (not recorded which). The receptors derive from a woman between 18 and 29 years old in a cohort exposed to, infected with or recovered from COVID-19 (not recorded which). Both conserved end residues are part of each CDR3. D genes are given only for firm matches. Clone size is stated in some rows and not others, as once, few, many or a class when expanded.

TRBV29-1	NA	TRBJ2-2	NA	TGCAGCGTTGAGGACTCCTCTAGGGCCGGGGAGCTGTTTTTT	CSVEDSSRAGELFF
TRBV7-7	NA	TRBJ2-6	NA	TGTGCTAGCAGCTTATCCGGGTCTGGGGCCAACGTCCTGACTTTC	CASSLSGSGANVLTF
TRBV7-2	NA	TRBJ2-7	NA	TGTGCCAGCAGCTTCGTAGACTTCGGCTCCTACGAGCAGTACTTC	CASSFVDFGSYEQYF
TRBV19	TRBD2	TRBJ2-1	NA	TGTGCCAGTAGTACCCGACTAGCGAGAAGGAGCAATGAGCAGTTCTTC	CASSTRLARRSNEQFF
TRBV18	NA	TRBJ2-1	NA	TGTGCCAGCTCGAGGGATCGGGGGATGGACAATGAGCAGTTCTTC	CASSRDRGMDNEQFF
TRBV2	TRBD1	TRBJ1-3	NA	TGTGCCACCCACAGGGGCGCAGGAAACACCATATATTTT	CATHRGAGNTIYF
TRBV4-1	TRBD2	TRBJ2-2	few	TGCGCCAGCAGCCTCGGACTAGCGGAAGCCGGGGAGCTGTTTTTT	CASSLGLAEAGELFF
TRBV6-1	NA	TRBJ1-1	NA	TGTGCCAGCAGTGACAGGGGCACTGAAGCTTTCTTT	CASSDRGTEAFF
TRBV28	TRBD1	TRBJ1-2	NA	TGTGCCAGCAGTTTATTCGAACAGGGGTACGGCTATGGCTACACCTTC	CASSLFEQGYGYGYTF
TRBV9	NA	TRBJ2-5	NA	TGTGCCAGCAGCGTGGGACTGGAAGGGGAGACCCAGTACTTC	CASSVGLEGETQYF
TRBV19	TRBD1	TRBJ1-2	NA	TGTGCCAGTAGTATAGGAGGGGGGACAGGGAATGGCTACACCTTC	CASSIGGGTGNGYTF
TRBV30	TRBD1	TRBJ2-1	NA	TGTGCCTGGGAGAGACAGGGGGCGGTTGAGCAGTTCTTC	CAWERQGAVEQFF
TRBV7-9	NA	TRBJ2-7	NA	TGTGCCAGCAGCTTAGCGGGGGGAGGCTCCTACGAGCAGTACTTC	CASSLAGGGSYEQYF
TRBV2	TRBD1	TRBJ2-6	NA	TGTGCCAGCCAACCCGGGACAGGGGTATCTGGGGCCAACGTCCTGACTTTC	CASQPGTGVSGANVLTF
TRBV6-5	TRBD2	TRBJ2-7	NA	TGTGCCAGCAGTTCCCCGACTAGCGGGGGGTACGAGCAGTACTTC	CASSSPTSGGYEQYF
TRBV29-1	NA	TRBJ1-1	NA	TGCAGCGTTGGGGGCCTCACTGAAGCTTTCTTT	CSVGGLTEAFF
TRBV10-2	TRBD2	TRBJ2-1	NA	TGCGCCAGCAGTACGGGGGGGCCCTACAATGAGCAGTTCTTC	CASSTGGPYNEQFF
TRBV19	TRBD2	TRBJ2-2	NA	TGTGCCAGTAGTATACTCCAGGGGGCTAGCGGGAGGGCCGACACCGGGGAGCTGTTTTTT	CASSILQGASGRADTGELFF
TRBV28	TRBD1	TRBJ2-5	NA	TGTGCCAGCAGATCACAGGGGGCTCAAGAGACCCAGTACTTC	CASRSQGAQETQYF
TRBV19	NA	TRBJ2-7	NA	TGTGCCAGCGCGCCCGGGGTCGCCTACGAGCAGTACTTC	CASAPGVAYEQYF
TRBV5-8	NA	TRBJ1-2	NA	TGTGCCAGCAGCTTGAAGGGACAAGAAGGCTACACCTTC	CASSLKGQEGYTF
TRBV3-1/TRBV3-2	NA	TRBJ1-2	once	TGTGCCAGCAGCCAAGTATATCCGGTCTATGGCTACACCTTC	CASSQVYPVYGYTF
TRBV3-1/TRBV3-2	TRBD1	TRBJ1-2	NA	TGTGCCAGCAGCCAAGATCGGGACAGGGGGGCTATCGGCTACACCTTC	CASSQDRDRGAIGYTF
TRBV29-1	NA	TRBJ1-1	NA	TGCAGCGTTGGAGGTTTAGACGACGGGAACACTGAAGCTTTCTTT	CSVGGLDDGNTEAFF
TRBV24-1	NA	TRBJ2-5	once	TGTGCCACCATGGGCAGGGGTGAGGAGACCCAGTACTTC	CATMGRGEETQYF
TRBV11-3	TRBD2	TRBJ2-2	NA	TGTGCCAGCAGCTTAGAATTGGCTAGCGGGGCCGGGGAGCTGTTTTTT	CASSLELASGAGELFF
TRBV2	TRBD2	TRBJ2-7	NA	TGTGCCAGCACTGGACTAGCGGCCAGCTCCTACGAGCAGTACTTC	CASTGLAASSYEQYF
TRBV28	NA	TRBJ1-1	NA	TGTGCCAGCAGTTCCAAGGGGCAAGCTTTCTTT	CASSSKGQAFF
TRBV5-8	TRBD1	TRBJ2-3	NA	TGTGCCAGCAGCTCGAGGACAGGGGTGCATACGCAGTATTTT	CASSSRTGVHTQYF
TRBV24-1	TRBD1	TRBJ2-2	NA	TGTGCCACCTGCGACAGGGGTCCCGGGGAGCTGTTTTTT	CATCDRGPGELFF
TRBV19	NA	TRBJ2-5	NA	TGTGCCAGTGGGCACTCAAAAGAGACCCAGTACTTC	CASGHSKETQYF
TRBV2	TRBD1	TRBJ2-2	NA	TGTGCCAGCAGGGGGACACAGGGGACCGGGGAGCTGTTTTTT	CASRGTQGTGELFF
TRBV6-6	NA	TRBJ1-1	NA	TGTGCCAGCAGCCGAGGGGAGCCGTGCTTCTTT	CASSRGEPCFF
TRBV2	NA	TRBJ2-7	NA	TGTGCCAGCAGTGAACCGGAATATGCGGATAGCGATTACGAGCAGTACTTC	CASSEPEYADSDYEQYF